This T cell receptor beta chain was retrieved from a study of blood T cell repertoires in COVID-19. On the study more broadly: Sites in the United States, Italy and Spain provided acute and convalescent COVID-19 samples. In each case, the material was cDNA or gDNA derived from T cells, B-cell-depleted T cells, or PBMCs.

With 0 bases clipped from V and 3 bases from J, the junction kept 8 bases outside the gene matches. The CDR3 contains 17 residues. CDR1 is SGDLS and CDR2 is YYNGEE in the germline V gene. Authors' analysis steps: Amplifying reference gene primers gave estimates of nucleated cell counts. Libraries were prepared by immunoSEQ multiplex PCR; TCRdb keeps only in-frame clonotypes and omits some of them. That table supplies the V and J calls and clone size; D and trimming were determined from the DNA. The top ten hold 1.5% to 2% of the sample, which has some 130,000 clones, around 80% seen once. This receptor was taken from a man aged 65 to 79 with acute or convalescent COVID-19. Sequencing was done on a sample of peripheral blood. The chain uses TRBV9 and TRBJ2-4; TRBD1 matches 8 bases. CDR3 sequence (DNA): TGTGCCAGCAGCGTAGAGGACAGGGACGGGAGCAAAAACATTCAGTACTTC. It specifies CASSVEDRDGSKNIQYF.